This TCR beta chain is drawn from a study of T-cell reconstitution after alpha-beta-depleted transplantation in children. Study observations and caveats: Among T cells one year after transplant, newly produced cells accounted for most counts and diversity. Certain patients had high TCRbeta diversity at day 60, and it came from recipient T cells and thymic progenitors that survived.

This CDR3 has 15 residues. The trim removed 3 bases at V and 5 bases at J, leaving 5 bases unmatched. Germline V gene lookup returns CDR1 ENHRY and CDR2 SYGVKD. This sample's TCRbeta library carried unique molecular identifier barcodes. TCRdb re-called the PCR reads through MiXCR, storing one row per CDR3 protein. The sample has hundreds of thousands of distinct CDR3 sequences, 15% to 20% seen once. This clonotype occurred a few times. The antigen is unknown. The material was PBMCs, mostly from graft donor cells, obtained 360 days after TCRalphabeta/CD19-depleted stem cell transplant. The source is a boy under three years old who had a stem cell transplant for Wiskott-Aldrich syndrome, so the T cells may come from the graft donor. The chain combines TRBV10-3 with TRBJ2-3, with 10 bases fitting TRBD2. CDR3 nucleotides: TGTGCCATCAGTGAAGCGGGGGGGAACTTAGATACGCAGTATTTT. Its protein is CAISEAGGNLDTQYF.